The sequence of this T cell receptor beta chain was determined in a study of identical twins. Findings and caveats of the study: Invariant cells of the MAIT and iNKT types might have partly distorted the zero-insertion analyses. Weaker excess twin sharing was seen among beta out-of-frame sequences. The authors drew conclusions from cross-sectional statistical analysis rather than following the same donors.

This CDR3 is 12 amino acids long. With 3 bases removed from V and 3 bases from J, the gap between germline ends came to 6 bases. Germline lookup yields CDR1 DFQATT and CDR2 SNEGSKA (reference sequence). This clonotype was found many times. Its antigen is unknown. Template switching, a step in the protocol, added a universal primer site, and cDNA carried unique molecular identifiers. Using its own MiXCR run on the 5' RACE reads, TCRdb lists one record per CDR3 protein. The sample consists of some 630,000 distinct CDR3 sequences, under 8.5% of them appearing once. This same sample was also part of a study on yellow fever vaccine responses in identical twins.

The J gene is TRBJ1-3, the V gene TRBV20-1; D gene ambiguous. The sequenced sample consisted of PBMCs. This receptor was obtained from a woman between 18 and 30 years old in good health. CDR3 bases: TGCAGTGCTAGTGGGGTTGGAAACACCATATATTTT. Its translation: CSASGVGNTIYF.